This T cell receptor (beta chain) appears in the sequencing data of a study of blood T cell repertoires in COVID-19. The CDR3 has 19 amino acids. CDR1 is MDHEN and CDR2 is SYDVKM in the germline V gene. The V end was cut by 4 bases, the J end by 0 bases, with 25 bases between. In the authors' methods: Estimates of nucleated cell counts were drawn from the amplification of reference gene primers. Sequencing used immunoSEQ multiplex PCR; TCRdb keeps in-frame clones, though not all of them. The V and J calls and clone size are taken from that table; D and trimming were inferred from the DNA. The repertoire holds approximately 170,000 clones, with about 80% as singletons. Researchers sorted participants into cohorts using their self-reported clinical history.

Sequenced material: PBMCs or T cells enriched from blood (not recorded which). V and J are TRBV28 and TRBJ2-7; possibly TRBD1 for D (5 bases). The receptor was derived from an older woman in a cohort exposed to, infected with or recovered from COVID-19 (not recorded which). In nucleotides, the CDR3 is TGTGCCAGCAGTTCTGCCCCCCAGGGCGTAAGGCGATACTCCTACGAGCAGTACTTC. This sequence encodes CASSSAPQGVRRYSYEQYF.